This T cell receptor beta chain was retrieved from a study of a mutant IDH1 vaccine in newly diagnosed glioma (dated by TCRdb to about 2021). About the study as a whole: Eight vaccinations were administered to patients in weeks 1, 3, 5, 7, 11, 15, 19 and 23, corresponding to visits V03 through V10. Longitudinal TCRB deep sequencing was performed for some 25 treated patients wherever samples were available for exploratory analyses. Peripheral blood was collected at six visits: V03 (baseline), V05, V07, V10, V12 and V13. Of the approximately 33 treated patients, 62.5% were male and roughly 40% were female, and a mean age of around 40 years was recorded. Vaccination started 4-6 weeks after radiotherapy alone, or was given together with temozolomide cycles in the groups whose treatment included chemotherapy. Before enrollment, most patients had been given radiochemotherapy with temozolomide as standard therapy, while the rest had received either radiotherapy alone or temozolomide alone. What the work shows at the level of the full study, not this receptor alone: Pseudoprogression seemed to be unrelated to changes in the top peripheral T cell clonotypes found by TCRB sequencing. Immune responses induced by the vaccine were seen in more than 85% of patients across multiple MHC alleles. According to the authors, sample limitations meant that analyses of patient blood samples could not be reproduced. PBMC samples for TCRB deep sequencing were selected based on availability.

Library construction relied on the immunoSEQ multiplex PCR assay. Following the manufacturer's protocol, the hsTCRB Kit was used to amplify rearranged TCR beta chain sequences. TCRB libraries were sequenced on an Illumina MiSeq. In the source study's methods: The kit vendor's proprietary platform handled demultiplexing, trimming and gene mapping. TCRdb retrieved this table from immuneACCESS and kept in-frame rearrangements only. Not all clones are present; in checked studies, unresolved V genes account for under half, and no reason is known for the remainder. V and J calls and clone size come straight from that table; D and trimming were deduced from the DNA. This sample gives around 61,000 clones in total; approximately 90% of them show up just once. The ten largest clones represent about 4.6% of the sample. According to the germline V gene, CDR1 reads SNHLY and CDR2 reads FYNNEI. A distance of 7 bases separates the germline ends of V and J, which lose 4 bases and 1 base respectively. From its cysteine to its phenylalanine, the CDR3 spans 13 amino acids. Here the CDR3 DNA is all that survives: 39 bases in frame from base 1.

The time point label on this specimen signifies: week 5, during vaccination. Every vaccine dose consisted of 300 ug of a 20-mer mutant IDH1 peptide in Montanide, administered subcutaneously together with topical imiquimod. Newly diagnosed WHO grade 3 or 4 IDH1-mutant astrocytomas showing loss of nuclear ATRX were present in the donors. The samples were drawn from NOA16, a multicentre, single-arm, open-label phase I trial in Germany that tested a mutant IDH1 peptide vaccine in humans for the first time. The DNeasy Blood and Tissue Kit was used to extract genomic DNA from EDTA blood for TCRB sequencing. In its sample, this clone was seen a few times. Its antigen is unknown. Base qualities are not provided; no much larger clone lies one nucleotide away.

The clonotype was recovered from a woman between 40 and 55 years old with glioma. The source was PBMCs, collected from a glioma patient whose treatment included an IDH1 peptide vaccine. The rearrangement combines TRBV2 with TRBJ1-1; the D gene lacks a confident call. In nucleotide form, the sequence is TGTGCCAGCAGTGTGTGGGGGAACACTGAAGCTTTCTTT. The resulting protein is CASSVWGNTEAFF.